This T cell receptor beta chain is from a study of blood T cell repertoires in COVID-19. As for the study in general: Acute-phase and convalescent COVID-19 samples originated in the United States, Italy and Spain.

This table comes from immunoSEQ multiplex PCR, and its TCRdb copy is limited to in-frame clones, with some not included. The data show 55,000 to 80,000 clones, roughly four fifths seen once. CDR3 length equals 17 residues. Between the trimmed V and J ends, which lost 1 base and 6 bases, there was a span of 24 bases. The germline V gene has CDR1 GTSNPN and CDR2 SVGIG (reference sequence). The material sequenced was peripheral blood. This receptor was taken from a human donor in a cohort sampled during active COVID-19. The V and J genes are TRBV30 and TRBJ1-1; the D is unclear. CDR3 amino acids: CAWSDPRAATRTSEAFF. For the CDR3, the DNA is TGTGCCTGGAGTGACCCCCGCGCGGCAACTAGAACATCTGAAGCTTTCTTT.